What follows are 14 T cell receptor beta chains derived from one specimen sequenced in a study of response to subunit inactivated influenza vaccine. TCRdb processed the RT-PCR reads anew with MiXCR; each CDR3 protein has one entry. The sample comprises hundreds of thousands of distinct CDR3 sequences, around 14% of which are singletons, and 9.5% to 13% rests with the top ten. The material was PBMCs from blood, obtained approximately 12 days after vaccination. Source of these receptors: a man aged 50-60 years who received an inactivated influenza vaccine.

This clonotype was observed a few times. This chain's CDR3 is CASSNFWETQYF. The CDR3 bases are TGTGCCAGCAGTAACTTTTGGGAGACCCAGTACTTC. V gene TRBV6-1 combines with J gene TRBJ2-5; the D is unclear. V was clipped by 5 bases and J by 5 bases, with 9 bases between them. Germline V gives CDR1 MNHNS, CDR2 SASEGT. The length of the CDR3 is 12 residues.

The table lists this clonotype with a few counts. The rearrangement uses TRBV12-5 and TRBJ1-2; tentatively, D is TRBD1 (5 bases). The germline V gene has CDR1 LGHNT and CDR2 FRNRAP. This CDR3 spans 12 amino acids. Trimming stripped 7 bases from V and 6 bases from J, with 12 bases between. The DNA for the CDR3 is TGTGCTAGTGCCTTGGCGGGACATGGCTACACCTTC. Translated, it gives CASALAGHGYTF.

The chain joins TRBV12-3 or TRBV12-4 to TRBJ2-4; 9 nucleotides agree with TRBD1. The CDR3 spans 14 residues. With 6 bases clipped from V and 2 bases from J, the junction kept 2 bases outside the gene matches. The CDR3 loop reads CASSGTGSKNIQYF. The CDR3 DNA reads TGTGCCAGCAGCGGGACAGGGTCCAAAAACATTCAGTACTTC.

Here the CDR3 DNA reads TGCAGTGCCCTGACACACACCGGGGAGCTGTTTTTT. As protein: CSALTHTGELFF. The rearrangement links TRBV20-1 to TRBJ2-2; D is uncertain. Trimming pared 6 bases from V and 3 bases from J, leaving 8 bases between. Germline V lookup: CDR1 DFQATT, CDR2 SNEGSKA (reference sequence). CDR3 length: 12 residues.

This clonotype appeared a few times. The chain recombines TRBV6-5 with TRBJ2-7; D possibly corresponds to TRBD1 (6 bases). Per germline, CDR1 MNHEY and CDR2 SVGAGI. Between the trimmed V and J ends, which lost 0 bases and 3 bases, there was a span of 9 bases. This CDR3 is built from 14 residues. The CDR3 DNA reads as TGTGCCAGCAGTTACTCTGGGGGCATCTACGAGCAGTACTTC. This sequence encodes CASSYSGGIYEQYF.

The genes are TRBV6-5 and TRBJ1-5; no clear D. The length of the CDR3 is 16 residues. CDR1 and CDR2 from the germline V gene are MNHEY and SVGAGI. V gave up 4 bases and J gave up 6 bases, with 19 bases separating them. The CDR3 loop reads CASSSSSRGGTQPQHF. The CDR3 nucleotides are TGTGCCAGCAGTTCCTCTTCGCGGGGTGGTACTCAGCCCCAGCATTTT.

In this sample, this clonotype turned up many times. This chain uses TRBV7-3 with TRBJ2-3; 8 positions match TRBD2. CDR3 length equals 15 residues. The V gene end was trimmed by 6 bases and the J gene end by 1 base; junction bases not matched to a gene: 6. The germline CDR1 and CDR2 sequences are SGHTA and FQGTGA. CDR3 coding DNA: TGTGCCAGCAGTTCGGGAGCGGGGGGCACAGATACGCAGTATTTT. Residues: CASSSGAGGTDTQYF.

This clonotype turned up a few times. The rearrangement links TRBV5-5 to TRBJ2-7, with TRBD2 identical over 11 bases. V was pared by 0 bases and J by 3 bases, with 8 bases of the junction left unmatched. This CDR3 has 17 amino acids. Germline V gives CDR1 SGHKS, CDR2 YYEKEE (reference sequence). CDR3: CASSLVSGGAASYEQYF. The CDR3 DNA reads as TGTGCCAGCAGCTTGGTTAGCGGGGGGGCCGCTAGCTACGAGCAGTACTTC. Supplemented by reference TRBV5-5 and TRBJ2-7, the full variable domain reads DAGVTQSPTHLIKTRGQQVTLRCSPISGHKSVSWYQQVLGQGPQFIFQYYEKEERGRGNFPDRFSARQFPNYSSELNVNALLLGDSALYLCASSLVSGGAASYEQYFGPGTRLTVT.

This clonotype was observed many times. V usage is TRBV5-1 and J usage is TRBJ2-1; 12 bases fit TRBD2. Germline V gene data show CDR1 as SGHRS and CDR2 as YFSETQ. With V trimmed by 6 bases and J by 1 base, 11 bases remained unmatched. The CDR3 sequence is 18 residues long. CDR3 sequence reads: CASTSGTSGSKSYNEQFF. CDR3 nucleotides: TGCGCCAGCACATCGGGGACTAGCGGGTCCAAGTCCTACAATGAGCAGTTCTTC.

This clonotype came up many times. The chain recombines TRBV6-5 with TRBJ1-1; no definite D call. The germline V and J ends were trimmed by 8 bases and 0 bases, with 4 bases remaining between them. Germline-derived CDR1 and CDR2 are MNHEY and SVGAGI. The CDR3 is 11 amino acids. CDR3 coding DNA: TGTGCCAGCGGTCTGAACACTGAAGCTTTCTTT. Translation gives CASGLNTEAFF.

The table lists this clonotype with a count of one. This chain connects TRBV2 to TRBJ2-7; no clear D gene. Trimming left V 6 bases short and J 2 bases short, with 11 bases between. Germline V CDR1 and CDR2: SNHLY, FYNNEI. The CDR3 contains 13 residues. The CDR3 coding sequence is TGTGCCAGCAGACTACACGGTGCCTACGAGCAGTACTTC. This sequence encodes CASRLHGAYEQYF.

The CDR3 reads CATSRQGTDTQYF. The CDR3 DNA follows: TGTGCCACCAGTAGACAGGGGACAGATACGCAGTATTTT. The chain recombines TRBV24-1 with TRBJ2-3; 8 nucleotides match TRBD1. J lost 3 bases, V lost 6 bases, and 1 base had no gene match. Per the germline V gene, CDR1 is KGHDR and CDR2 is SFDVKD. The CDR3 is made up of 13 amino acids.

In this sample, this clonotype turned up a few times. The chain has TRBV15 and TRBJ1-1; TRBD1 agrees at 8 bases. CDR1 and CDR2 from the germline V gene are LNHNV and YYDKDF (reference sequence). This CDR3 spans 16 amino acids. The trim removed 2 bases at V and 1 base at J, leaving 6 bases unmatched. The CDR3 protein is CATSRTPGTGNTEAFF. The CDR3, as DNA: TGTGCCACCAGCAGAACCCCCGGGACAGGGAACACTGAAGCTTTCTTT.

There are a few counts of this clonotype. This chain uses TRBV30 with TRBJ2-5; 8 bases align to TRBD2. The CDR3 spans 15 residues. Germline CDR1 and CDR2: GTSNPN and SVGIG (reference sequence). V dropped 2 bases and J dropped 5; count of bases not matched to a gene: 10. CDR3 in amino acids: CAWSKTGGKLETQYF. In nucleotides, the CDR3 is TGTGCCTGGAGTAAAACGGGGGGGAAGTTGGAGACCCAGTACTTC.